This T cell receptor beta chain comes out of a study of identifying expanded T cells in peripheral blood. Study-level results: Over two and four weeks, about 15 and 18 clones changed, versus approximately 1.2 between replicates.

Comments on this clone: The antigen remains unidentified.

Deletions cut 0 bases from V and 5 bases from J, with 10 bases between. The CDR3 consists of 14 residues. Per germline, CDR1 SGHNT and CDR2 YYREEE (reference sequence). The table came from immunoSEQ multiplex PCR; TCRdb's copy has only in-frame clones and leaves some out. The repertoire holds around 95,000 clones, with 80% to 90% as singletons. The TCR sequence derives from a person aged 18 to 70 in good health. This sequence joins TRBV5-4 and TRBJ2-3; no clear D. The sample consisted of blood. Here the CDR3 reads CASSLGVLGDTQYF. CDR3 nucleotides: TGTGCCAGCAGCTTGGGGGTGCTCGGAGATACGCAGTATTTT.